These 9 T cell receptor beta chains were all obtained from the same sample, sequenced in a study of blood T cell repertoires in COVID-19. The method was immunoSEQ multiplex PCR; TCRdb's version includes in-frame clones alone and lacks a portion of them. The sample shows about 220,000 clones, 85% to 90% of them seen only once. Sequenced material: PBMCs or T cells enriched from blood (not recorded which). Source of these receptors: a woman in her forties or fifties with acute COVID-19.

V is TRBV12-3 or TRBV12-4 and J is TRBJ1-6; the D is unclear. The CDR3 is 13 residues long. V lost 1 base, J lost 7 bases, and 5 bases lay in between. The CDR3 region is CASSLGANSPLHF. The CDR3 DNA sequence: TGTGCCAGCAGTTTAGGGGCCAATTCACCCCTCCACTTT.

The CDR3 loop is CASSDGYEQYF. DNA for the CDR3: TGTGCCAGCAGCGACGGGTACGAGCAGTACTTC. The chain is built from TRBV16 and TRBJ2-7; no firm D call. Trimming took off 5 bases at V and 4 bases at J, with 6 bases between the two ends. Germline V gene lookup returns CDR1 KGHSY and CDR2 FQNENV. This CDR3 has 11 amino acids.

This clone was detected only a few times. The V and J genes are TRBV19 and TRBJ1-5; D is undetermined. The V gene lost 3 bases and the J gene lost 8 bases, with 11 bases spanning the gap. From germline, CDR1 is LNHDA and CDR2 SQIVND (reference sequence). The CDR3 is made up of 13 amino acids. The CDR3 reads CASSMPGVKPQHF. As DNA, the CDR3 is TGTGCCAGTAGTATGCCCGGGGTGAAGCCCCAGCATTTT.

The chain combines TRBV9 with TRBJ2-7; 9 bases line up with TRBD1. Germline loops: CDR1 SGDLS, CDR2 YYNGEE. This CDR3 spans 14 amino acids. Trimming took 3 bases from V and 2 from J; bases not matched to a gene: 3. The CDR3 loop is CASSARQGAYEQYF. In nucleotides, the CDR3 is TGTGCCAGCAGCGCTCGACAGGGGGCCTACGAGCAGTACTTC.

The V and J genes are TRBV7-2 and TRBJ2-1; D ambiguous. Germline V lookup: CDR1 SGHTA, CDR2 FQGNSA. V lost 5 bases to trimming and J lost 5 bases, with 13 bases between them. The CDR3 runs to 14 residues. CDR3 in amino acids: CASSPTRGDNEQFF. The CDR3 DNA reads TGTGCCAGCAGCCCCACACGAGGTGACAATGAGCAGTTCTTC.

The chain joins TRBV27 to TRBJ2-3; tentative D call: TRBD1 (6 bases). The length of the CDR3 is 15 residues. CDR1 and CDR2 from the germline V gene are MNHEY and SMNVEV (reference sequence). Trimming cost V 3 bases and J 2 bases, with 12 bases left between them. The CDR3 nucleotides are TGTGCCAGCAGTTTTGCAGGGGAAGACACAGATACGCAGTATTTT. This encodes CASSFAGEDTDTQYF.

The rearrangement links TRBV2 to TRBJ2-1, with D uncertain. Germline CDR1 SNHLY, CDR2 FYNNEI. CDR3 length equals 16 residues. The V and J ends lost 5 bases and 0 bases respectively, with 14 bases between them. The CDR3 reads CASSPTRLNSYNEQFF. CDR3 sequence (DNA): TGTGCCAGCAGTCCCACTCGGTTAAACTCCTACAATGAGCAGTTCTTC.

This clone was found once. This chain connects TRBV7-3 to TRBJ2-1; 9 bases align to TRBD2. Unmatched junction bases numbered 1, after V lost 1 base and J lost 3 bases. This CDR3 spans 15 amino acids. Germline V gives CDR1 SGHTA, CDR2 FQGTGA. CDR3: CASSLSSGSYNEQFF. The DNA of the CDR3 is TGTGCCAGCAGCTTAAGTAGCGGGAGCTACAATGAGCAGTTCTTC.

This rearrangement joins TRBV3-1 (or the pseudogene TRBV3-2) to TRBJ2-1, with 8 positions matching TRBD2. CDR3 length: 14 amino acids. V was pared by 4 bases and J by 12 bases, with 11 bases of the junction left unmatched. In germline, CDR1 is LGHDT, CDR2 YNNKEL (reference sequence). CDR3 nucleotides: TGTGCCAGCAGCCCTAACCGTCTAGCGGGTGGGCAGTTCTTC. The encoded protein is CASSPNRLAGGQFF.